A selection of T cell receptor beta chains follows, all from one sample in a study of cytomegalovirus exposure and HLA in healthy donors. TCRdb keeps only in-frame clones here, not all; method: immunoSEQ multiplex PCR. This listing includes approximately 82,000 clones. Sequenced: PBMCs. The receptors were gathered from a woman aged 55-69 years in good health and CMV-seronegative. CDR3s leave out the opening cysteine and the closing phenylalanine or tryptophan. The D gene is left open where the match is weak.

d_call j_call v_call cdr3_aa
TRBD1 TRBJ1-5 TRBV18 ASSPGTGGGQPQH
TRBD2 TRBJ2-5 TRBV28 ASRVGLAKQETQY
NA TRBJ1-2 TRBV12-2 ASRFWQGNGYT
NA TRBJ2-3 TRBV4-1 ASSHRSPDTQY
NA TRBJ1-1 TRBV28 ASSFSDTVNTEAF
NA TRBJ2-3 TRBV2 ASSDRRGKGTDTQY
NA TRBJ1-5 TRBV28 ASSLRGGGNQPQH
NA TRBJ1-1 TRBV29-1 SVQDNTEAF
NA TRBJ2-7 TRBV28 ASSDPEYQY
TRBD1 TRBJ1-1 TRBV9 ASSVRTGEGTEAF
NA TRBJ2-3 TRBV11-2 ASSLLLSDTQY
NA TRBJ1-1 TRBV6-5 ASSYSGLRVTEAF
NA TRBJ1-5 TRBV16 ASSPDGGLINQPQH
TRBD2 TRBJ2-7 TRBV28 ASSSGRGGFYEQY
NA TRBJ2-7 TRBV7-9 ASSFVGHEQY
TRBD1 TRBJ1-4 TRBV6-6 ASPTGQGDEKLF
TRBD2 TRBJ2-1 TRBV28 ASKSSTSQQF
TRBD1 TRBJ2-7 TRBV30 AWTPEGFRGLTYEQY
NA TRBJ2-2 TRBV7-8 ASSLDGIRELF
TRBD1 TRBJ1-4 TRBV9 ASSGRTGNSEKLF
NA TRBJ1-2 TRBV19 ASSMGRQANYGYT
TRBD1 TRBJ2-1 TRBV10-3 AIRGTGGQNEQF
NA TRBJ2-1 TRBV5-1 ASSNAASLYNEQF
TRBD2 TRBJ2-5 TRBV29-1 SVDGRREETQY
NA TRBJ1-2 TRBV7-9 ASSWERVGGYT
TRBD2 TRBJ2-1 TRBV6-1 ASSEGLAGINEQF
NA TRBJ1-3 TRBV28 ASSFGTAGMNSGNTIY
TRBD2 TRBJ2-5 TRBV30 AWSDPGLAGQETQY
TRBD1 TRBJ1-2 TRBV19 ASSMIERNRGLNGYT
NA TRBJ1-1 TRBV5-3 ARSLVIREMNTEAF
NA TRBJ2-6 TRBV27 ASSPTGMAGANVLT
NA TRBJ1-3 TRBV5-6 ASRALTNSGNTIY
TRBD1 TRBJ1-2 TRBV6-1 ASSVGQGSYGYT
TRBD2 TRBJ2-7 TRBV19 ASSMERRGSGRLLSGEQY
TRBD2 TRBJ2-3 TRBV6-6 ASSNAGGGPDTQY
TRBD2 TRBJ2-2 TRBV9 ASSARGGVGTGELF
NA TRBJ2-7 TRBV28 ASRGPREQY
TRBD2 TRBJ2-7 TRBV4-2 ASSHTSGRFYEQY
NA TRBJ2-5 TRBV5-1 ASTSEETQY
NA TRBJ1-2 TRBV28 ASSFGGDLYGYT
NA TRBJ1-1 TRBV7-9 ASSLVVNTEAF
TRBD1 TRBJ2-7 TRBV18 ASSKQGEQY
NA TRBJ2-4 TRBV2 ASSEQGPAKNIQY
TRBD2 TRBJ2-3 TRBV15 ATSRAVGGRAGDTQY
TRBD2 TRBJ2-7 TRBV7-6 ASSLAAGVPYEQY
TRBD1 TRBJ2-7 TRBV9 ASSVVAGGNYEQY
TRBD1 TRBJ2-7 TRBV6-4 ASRNGTGNYEQY
TRBD1 TRBJ1-3 TRBV5-6 ASSFPGGGNTIY
TRBD1 TRBJ1-3 TRBV2 ASNPFRDSSGNTIY
NA TRBJ2-3 TRBV29-1 SVESSGTDTQY